These T cell receptor beta chains were read from a single sample in a study of blood T cell repertoires in COVID-19. TCRdb's copy holds only in-frame clones and misses some; the assay was immunoSEQ multiplex PCR. Altogether roughly 300,000 clones are present, roughly 90% being singletons, with the ten largest covering 2.3%. Sequenced sample: PBMCs or T cells enriched from blood (not recorded which). The receptor set was obtained from a woman in her forties with acute COVID-19. CDR3s include the opening cysteine and the closing phenylalanine or tryptophan. Fields, in order: D gene, J gene, clone size, V gene, CDR3 DNA, CDR3 protein. A D gene is named only where the DNA matches it firmly. The size entry is marked missing in some rows and otherwise reads once, few, many or a size class.

>NA|TRBJ2-1|NA|TRBV30
TGTGCCTGGGAACAGGGGGCGGCTAGCGGGAGTAATGAGCAGTTCTTC
CAWEQGAASGSNEQFF
>NA|TRBJ2-3|NA|TRBV7-9
TGTGCCAGCAGCTTTGGGCAGGCTAGCACAGATACGCAGTATTTT
CASSFGQASTDTQYF
>TRBD2|TRBJ2-6|NA|TRBV5-4
TGTGCCAGCAGCCCCGCCGGCGGGAGTGGGGGGGCCAACGTCCTGACTTTC
CASSPAGGSGGANVLTF
>NA|TRBJ1-3|NA|TRBV3-1/TRBV3-2
TGTGCCAGCAGCCAAGGGACTTCAGTGCCCGGAAACACCATATATTTT
CASSQGTSVPGNTIYF
>NA|TRBJ2-7|NA|TRBV30
TGTGCCTGGAGGGACGGTAGCGGTCGCTCCTACGAGCAGTACTTC
CAWRDGSGRSYEQYF
>TRBD2|TRBJ2-1|once|TRBV24-1
TGTGCCACCAGTGATTCACCCGGGGAGGGCCATTTCTTC
CATSDSPGEGHFF
>NA|TRBJ1-5|NA|TRBV4-2
TGTGCCAGCAGCCCCCAGGTCCGCAGCAATCAGCCCCAGCATTTT
CASSPQVRSNQPQHF
>NA|TRBJ1-3|NA|TRBV19
TGTGCCAGTAGTATCCCAGGGAAGGAAGGTGGAAACACCATATATTTT
CASSIPGKEGGNTIYF
>TRBD2|TRBJ2-3|NA|TRBV5-4
TGTGCCAGCAGCTTGGTTCCTAGCGGGATCACAGATACGCAGTATTTT
CASSLVPSGITDTQYF
>NA|TRBJ1-1|NA|TRBV3-1/TRBV3-2
TGTGCCAGCAGCCCCAGGGTTTGGACTGAAGCTTTCTTT
CASSPRVWTEAFF
>NA|TRBJ1-2|few|TRBV24-1
TGTGCCACCAGTGATCCCCAGGGCTCCGACTATGGCTACACCTTC
CATSDPQGSDYGYTF
>NA|TRBJ1-1|NA|TRBV28
TGTGCCAGCAGTTTAAGTGCCCGCTCGAGGACTGAAGCTTTCTTT
CASSLSARSRTEAFF
>TRBD2|TRBJ2-1|NA|TRBV4-1
TGCGCCAGCAGCCAAGTGAGCGCGGGAGTCACGGACAATGAGCAGTTCTTC
CASSQVSAGVTDNEQFF
>NA|TRBJ1-6|NA|TRBV11-1
TGTGCCAGCAGCTTAGGGACAGACCGTTCACCCCTCCACTTT
CASSLGTDRSPLHF
>NA|TRBJ1-2|NA|TRBV3-1/TRBV3-2
TGTGCCAGCAGCCAACAGGTTAACTATGGCTACACCTTC
CASSQQVNYGYTF
>NA|TRBJ2-7|NA|TRBV5-1
TGCGCCAGCAGCTTGGGTACAGTCTTCTACGAGCAGTACTTC
CASSLGTVFYEQYF
>TRBD2|TRBJ2-1|few|TRBV2
TGTGCCAGCCCGACTAGCGGGGGCCTGAGATGGTTCTTC
CASPTSGGLRWFF